Described below is a single T cell receptor (beta chain) sequence and its context. This entry comes from a study of monozygotic twins with inflammatory bowel disease. CDR1 and CDR2 from the germline V gene are SNHLY and FYNNEI. The CDR3 sequence is 13 residues long. TCRdb processed the 5' RACE reads again and assigns one entry to each CDR3 protein, with no DNA. This table lists tens of thousands of distinct CDR3 sequences. The sequence was obtained from a human donor with ulcerative colitis or Crohn's disease, or a healthy co-twin of an affected twin (not recorded which). The J gene is TRBJ1-1, the V gene TRBV2. Sequencing was carried out using blood. The CDR3 protein is CATTTKPNTEAFF.